Here is one T cell receptor (beta chain) with its context. Its antigen is as yet unknown. These data belong to a study of cytomegalovirus exposure and HLA in healthy donors. Profiling relied on immunoSEQ multiplex PCR, and the TCRdb table lists in-frame clones only, not all of them. The repertoire holds approximately 230,000 clones, with roughly nine tenths as singletons. Study findings and constraints: Most TCRs appeared rarely, but some public TCRs recurred in many donors. Within the 120 validation repertoires, first-cohort TCR clusters tended to co-occur, according to a later analysis.

V lost 3 bases to trimming and J lost 5 bases; unmatched junction nucleotides: 8. Germline values: CDR1 SGDLS, CDR2 YYNGEE. CDR3 size: 15 residues. The gene calls are TRBV9 and TRBJ2-3, with 8 bases fitting TRBD1. The sequence came from a man aged 18 to 29 in good health and CMV-seropositive. Sequenced material: PBMCs. This chain's CDR3 is CASSAFPGGEDTQYF. CDR3 coding DNA: TGTGCCAGCAGCGCGTTTCCAGGGGGCGAAGATACGCAGTATTTT.